The rows below give T cell receptor beta chains drawn from one sample of a study of CD4 T cells in relation to SARS-CoV-2 and coronaviruses. The repertoire was sequenced with immunoSEQ multiplex PCR; TCRdb's copy has only in-frame clones and lacks some. The sample has about 18,000 clones; around three quarters are singletons. These receptors lack a known antigen. Sequencing was carried out using CD4+ T cells from PBMCs, cultured in vitro. The source of these receptors is a human donor in good health. CDR3s include the opening cysteine and the closing phenylalanine or tryptophan. D genes are given only for firm matches. Clone size is stated in some rows and not others, as once, few, many or a class when expanded.

v_call,d_call,j_call,clone_size,cdr3_aa,cdr3_nt
TRBV4-1,.,TRBJ2-1,.,CASSQEYPRGLPVKSSYNEQFF,TGCGCCAGCAGCCAAGAATATCCACGGGGGCTTCCCGTGAAAAGCTCCTACAATGAGCAGTTCTTC
TRBV15,.,TRBJ2-2,.,CATSRDRVGAGELFF,TGTGCCACCAGCAGAGACAGGGTTGGCGCCGGGGAGCTGTTTTTT
TRBV6-6,.,TRBJ2-7,.,CASSYLSDSYEQYF,TGTGCCAGCAGTTATTTAAGCGACTCCTACGAGCAGTACTTC
TRBV19,.,TRBJ2-2,.,CASSTRHAVGTGELFF,TGTGCCAGTAGTACCCGACACGCCGTGGGCACCGGGGAGCTGTTTTTT
TRBV5-1,TRBD2,TRBJ2-7,.,CASSLVFGGGPRYEQYF,TGCGCCAGCAGCTTGGTCTTCGGGGGAGGGCCTAGGTACGAGCAGTACTTC
TRBV19,.,TRBJ2-7,once,CASRDTGSSYEQYF,TGTGCCAGTAGAGATACAGGTAGCTCCTACGAGCAGTACTTC
TRBV7-9,.,TRBJ2-4,.,CASSLFGEAKNIQYF,TGTGCCAGCAGCTTGTTTGGGGAAGCCAAAAACATTCAGTACTTC
TRBV10-3,TRBD1,TRBJ1-1,.,CAAGWDRMNTEAFF,TGTGCCGCCGGCTGGGACAGAATGAACACTGAAGCTTTCTTT
TRBV4-1,.,TRBJ1-5,.,CASSPFRGGAGQPQHF,TGCGCCAGCAGCCCCTTTCGGGGGGGGGCGGGGCAGCCCCAGCATTTT
TRBV7-9,.,TRBJ2-1,.,CASSSTDGSYNEQFF,TGTGCCAGCAGCTCAACCGACGGCTCCTACAATGAGCAGTTCTTC
TRBV5-1,TRBD2,TRBJ2-1,.,CASSTSGSSYNEQFF,TGCGCCAGCAGCACTAGCGGGAGCTCCTACAATGAGCAGTTCTTC
TRBV2,.,TRBJ1-2,few,CASIPASLYGYTF,TGTGCCAGCATCCCAGCGAGCCTCTATGGCTACACCTTC
TRBV19,.,TRBJ1-1,.,CASSIGFRVNTEAFF,TGTGCCAGTAGTATCGGGTTCCGGGTGAACACTGAAGCTTTCTTT
TRBV5-1,.,TRBJ2-5,.,CASSYSEETQYF,TGCGCCAGCAGCTACAGTGAAGAGACCCAGTACTTC
TRBV19,.,TRBJ2-2,.,CASSIGSGAGAGELFF,TGTGCCAGTAGTATAGGGTCAGGGGCGGGCGCCGGGGAGCTGTTTTTT
TRBV7-2,.,TRBJ2-1,few,CASSSLTGPNSYNEQFF,TGTGCCAGCAGCTCGTTAACCGGGCCCAACTCCTACAATGAGCAGTTCTTC
TRBV5-1,.,TRBJ1-4,.,CASSRGRYTTNEKLFF,TGCGCCAGCAGCCGCGGACGGTATACAACTAATGAAAAACTGTTTTTT
TRBV18,.,TRBJ2-1,.,CASSPIHEQFF,TGTGCCAGCTCACCAATCCATGAGCAGTTCTTC
TRBV28,.,TRBJ2-1,once,CASSLVEGAYNEQFF,TGTGCCAGCAGCCTCGTAGAGGGCGCCTACAATGAGCAGTTCTTC
TRBV25-1,.,TRBJ2-1,.,CASSPVQKGYEQFF,TGTGCCAGCAGCCCGGTCCAGAAGGGATATGAGCAGTTCTTC
TRBV10-1,TRBD2,TRBJ2-4,.,CASSENFIAGGKNIQYF,TGCGCCAGCAGTGAGAATTTTATAGCGGGAGGGAAAAACATTCAGTACTTC